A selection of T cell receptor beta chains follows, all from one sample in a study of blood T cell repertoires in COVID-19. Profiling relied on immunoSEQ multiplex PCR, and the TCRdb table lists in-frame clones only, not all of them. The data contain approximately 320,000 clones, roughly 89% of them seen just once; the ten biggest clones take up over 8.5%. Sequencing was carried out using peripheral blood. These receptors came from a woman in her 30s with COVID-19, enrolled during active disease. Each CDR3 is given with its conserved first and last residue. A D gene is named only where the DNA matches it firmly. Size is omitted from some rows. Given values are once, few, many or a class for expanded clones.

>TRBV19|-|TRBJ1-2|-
CASSPGDKRQDTF
TGTGCCAGTAGCCCGGGAGACAAACGGCAGGACACCTTC
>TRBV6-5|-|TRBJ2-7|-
CASSKRPGNDYEQYF
TGTGCCAGCAGTAAACGGCCGGGGAACGACTACGAGCAGTACTTC
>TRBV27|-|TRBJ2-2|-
CASSFGQTNTGELFF
TGTGCCAGCAGTTTCGGACAGACGAACACCGGGGAGCTGTTTTTT
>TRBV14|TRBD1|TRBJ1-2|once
CASSPGTGLHGYTF
TGTGCCAGCAGCCCCGGGACAGGGCTTCATGGCTACACCTTC
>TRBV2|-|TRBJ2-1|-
CASTNNEQFF
TGTGCCAGCACTAACAATGAGCAGTTCTTC
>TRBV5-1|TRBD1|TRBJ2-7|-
CASSLGPRTGGSGEQYF
TGCGCCAGCAGCTTGGGCCCCCGGACAGGGGGCTCGGGCGAGCAGTACTTC
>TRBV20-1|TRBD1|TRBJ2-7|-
CSASYGQGARDRFTGYEQYF
TGCAGTGCTAGTTACGGACAGGGGGCACGGGACCGTTTCACGGGGTACGAGCAGTACTTC
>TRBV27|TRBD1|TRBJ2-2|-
CASRTGGRTGELFF
TGTGCCAGCAGGACAGGGGGCCGGACCGGGGAGCTGTTTTTT
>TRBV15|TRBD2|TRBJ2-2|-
CATQGAGLAGEPGELFF
TGTGCCACCCAAGGCGCGGGACTAGCGGGGGAACCCGGGGAGCTGTTTTTT
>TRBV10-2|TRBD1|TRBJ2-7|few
CASSSDRGEQYF
TGCGCCAGCAGTAGCGACAGGGGCGAGCAGTACTTC
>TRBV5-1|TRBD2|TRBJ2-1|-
CASSTSGPYNEQFF
TGCGCCAGCTCGACTAGCGGGCCATACAATGAGCAGTTCTTC
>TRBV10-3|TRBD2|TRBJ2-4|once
CAISESLAVLNIQYF
TGTGCCATCAGTGAGTCCCTAGCGGTTTTAAACATTCAGTACTTC
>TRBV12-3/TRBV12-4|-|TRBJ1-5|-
CATTTNRNQPQHF
TGTGCCACCACTACGAACAGGAATCAGCCCCAGCATTTT
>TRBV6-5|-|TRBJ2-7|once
CASNPRGRGYEQYF
TGTGCCAGCAATCCAAGGGGCAGGGGCTACGAGCAGTACTTC
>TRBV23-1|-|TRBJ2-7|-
CASKKGEFPPKGEQYF
TGCGCCAGCAAAAAGGGTGAATTCCCACCGAAGGGGGAGCAGTACTTC
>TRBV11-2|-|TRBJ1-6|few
CASSPTGNNSPLHF
TGTGCCAGCAGCCCGACAGGAAATAATTCACCCCTCCACTTT
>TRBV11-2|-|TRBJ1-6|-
CASRRSLYNSPLHF
TGTGCCAGCCGAAGGAGCCTCTATAATTCACCCCTCCACTTT
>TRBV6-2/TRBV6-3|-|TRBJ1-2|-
CASSYSAQGFAYGYTF
TGTGCCAGCAGTTACTCAGCGCAGGGGTTTGCCTATGGCTACACCTTC
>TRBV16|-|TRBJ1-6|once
CASSPKFAGAYNSPLHF
TGTGCCAGCAGCCCAAAGTTCGCAGGGGCCTATAATTCACCCCTCCACTTT
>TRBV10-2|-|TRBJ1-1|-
CASSPDGLIEAFF
TGCGCCAGCAGTCCAGATGGACTGATAGAAGCTTTCTTT
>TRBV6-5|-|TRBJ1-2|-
CASRVNRDRGYTF
TGTGCCAGCAGGGTTAACAGGGACCGTGGCTACACCTTC
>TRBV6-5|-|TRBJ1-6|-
CASSLQANSPLHF
TGTGCCAGCAGTCTCCAGGCCAATTCACCCCTCCACTTT
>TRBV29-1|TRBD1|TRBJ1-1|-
CSVLRAGGEPPLAFF
TGCAGCGTCTTGCGAGCAGGGGGCGAGCCTCCCTTGGCTTTCTTT
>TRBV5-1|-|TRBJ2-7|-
CASSLGYLGGIYEQYF
TGCGCCAGCAGCTTGGGATATTTAGGGGGAATCTACGAGCAGTACTTC
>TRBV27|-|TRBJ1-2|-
CASRSREGYTF
TGTGCCAGCAGATCCAGGGAAGGCTACACCTTC
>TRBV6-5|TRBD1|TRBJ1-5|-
CASSTGEDQPQHF
TGTGCCAGCAGTACAGGGGAGGATCAGCCCCAGCATTTT
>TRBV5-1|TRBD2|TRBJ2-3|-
CASSLYSGGVTDTQYF
TGCGCCAGCAGCTTATACAGCGGGGGGGTCACAGATACGCAGTATTTT
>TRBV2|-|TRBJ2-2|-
CASVNPRESTGELFF
TGTGCCAGCGTGAACCCCAGGGAATCGACCGGGGAGCTGTTTTTT
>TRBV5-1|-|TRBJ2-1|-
CASSFLGPGLTGFLEQFF
TGCGCCAGCAGCTTCCTTGGGCCAGGTCTAACAGGGTTCCTTGAGCAGTTCTTC
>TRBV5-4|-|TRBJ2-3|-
CASSFDRRDTQYF
TGTGCCAGCAGCTTCGACAGGCGGGATACGCAGTATTTT
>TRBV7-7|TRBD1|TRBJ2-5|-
CASSLGAQGISETQYF
TGTGCCAGCAGCTTAGGAGCACAGGGGATTTCAGAGACCCAGTACTTC
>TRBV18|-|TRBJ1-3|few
CASSSPNSGNTIYF
TGTGCCAGCTCATCACCTAACTCTGGAAACACCATATATTTT
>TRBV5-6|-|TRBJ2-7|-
CASSLQGFIDEQYF
TGTGCCAGCAGCTTGCAGGGCTTTATTGACGAGCAGTACTTC
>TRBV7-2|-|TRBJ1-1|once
CASSLGQPGNTEAFF
TGTGCCAGCAGCCTTGGACAGCCTGGGAACACTGAAGCTTTCTTT
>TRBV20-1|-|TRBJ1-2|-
CTTSLNYGYTF
TGCACCACTAGCCTTAACTATGGCTACACCTTC
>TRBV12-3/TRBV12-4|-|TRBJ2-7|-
CASSPRGSYEQYF
TGTGCCAGCAGCCCTCGGGGGTCCTACGAGCAGTACTTC
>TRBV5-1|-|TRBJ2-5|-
CASSWGDSQETQYF
TGCGCCAGCAGCTGGGGGGACAGCCAAGAGACCCAGTACTTC
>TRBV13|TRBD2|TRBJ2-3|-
CASRPGLAGEDTQYF
TGTGCCAGCAGACCAGGACTAGCGGGGGAAGATACGCAGTATTTT
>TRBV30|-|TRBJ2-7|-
CAWSALSRAEQYF
TGTGCCTGGAGTGCCTTGTCGCGCGCCGAGCAGTACTTC
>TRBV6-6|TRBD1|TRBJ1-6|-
CATKLGGDNSPLHF
TGTGCCACGAAACTAGGGGGCGATAATTCACCCCTCCACTTT
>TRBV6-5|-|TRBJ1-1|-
CASRQATEAFF
TGTGCCAGCCGACAGGCTACTGAAGCTTTCTTT
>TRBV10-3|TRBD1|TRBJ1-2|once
CAIRDSSLYGYTF
TGTGCCATCCGGGACAGTTCTCTCTATGGCTACACCTTC
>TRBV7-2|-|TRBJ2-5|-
CASSLRTRETQYF
TGTGCCAGCAGCTTACGTACTAGGGAGACCCAGTACTTC
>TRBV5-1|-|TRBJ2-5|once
CASSLGPRGETQYF
TGCGCCAGCAGCTTAGGACCACGAGGGGAGACCCAGTACTTC
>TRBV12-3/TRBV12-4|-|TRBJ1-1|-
CASSSQYTEAFF
TGTGCCAGCAGTTCCCAGTACACTGAAGCTTTCTTT
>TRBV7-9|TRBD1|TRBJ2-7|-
CASSLRQGAMNEQYF
TGTGCCAGCAGCCTCCGACAGGGGGCGATGAACGAGCAGTACTTC
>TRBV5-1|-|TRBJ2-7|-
CASSLAQGGANEQYF
TGCGCCAGCAGCTTGGCCCAAGGCGGCGCAAACGAGCAGTACTTC